The 10 T cell receptor beta chains below come from one sample, sequenced in a study of T cells expressing NK-cell markers. No DNA is given; TCRdb re-called the 5' RACE reads and lists each CDR3 protein once. The sample table includes some 460,000 distinct CDR3 sequences. Sequenced: blood T cells: a sorted CD56 or NKG2C T cell subset, CD4+ or CD8+ T cells, or bulk PBMC T cells (not recorded which). The origin of the receptors is a woman aged 45-60 years in good health.

J is TRBJ1-4 and V is TRBV6-1. Germline CDR1 is MNHNS and CDR2 is SASEGT. The CDR3 is made up of 14 amino acids. CDR3 sequence: CASSETMVGEKLFF.

This chain uses TRBV7-9 with TRBJ2-1; the D call of TRBD1 rests on TCRdb alone, since no DNA is present to check it. CDR1 and CDR2 (germline): SEHNR, FQNEAQ (reference sequence). The CDR3 length is 14 residues. Here the CDR3 reads CASRLDRARNEQFF.

J is TRBJ2-2 and V is TRBV12-3 or TRBV12-4; TCRdb designates TRBD2, a call that cannot be tested without DNA. This CDR3 is 16 amino acids long. The CDR3 sequence: CASKTVLAGSTGELFF.

The chain uses TRBV7-2 and TRBJ2-1; no DNA is available, so the TRBD1 call from TCRdb remains unchecked. Germline values: CDR1 SGHTA, CDR2 FQGNSA. The CDR3 has 14 residues. The CDR3 loop is CASSLDLGTNEQFF.

The chain employs TRBV12-3 or TRBV12-4 and TRBJ2-1; absent DNA, TCRdb's TRBD2 call cannot be checked. This CDR3 spans 13 amino acids. The CDR3 here is CASSLREWNEQFF.

V usage is TRBV20-1 and J usage is TRBJ2-5; with no DNA, the TCRdb D assignment of TRBD2 cannot be verified. The CDR3 runs 15 residues. CDR1 and CDR2 from the germline V gene are DFQATT and SNEGSKA (reference sequence). This CDR3 reads CSARDARGGVETQYF.

V usage is TRBV2 and J usage is TRBJ2-3; absent DNA, TCRdb's TRBD2 call cannot be checked. This CDR3 comprises 15 residues. Germline V gene data show CDR1 as SNHLY and CDR2 as FYNNEI. The CDR3 protein is CASARLAEPTDTQYF.

The chain links TRBV7-2 to TRBJ2-1. This CDR3 comprises 14 residues. Germline assignment: CDR1 SGHTA and CDR2 FQGNSA. The CDR3 region is CASSFGLSGNEQFF.

The chain links TRBV3-1 to TRBJ1-4. CDR1 and CDR2 (germline): LGHDT, YNNKEL (reference sequence). CDR3 length: 17 residues. This chain's CDR3 is CASSQDRMGATNEKLFF.

The chain links TRBV5-1 to TRBJ1-1; absent DNA, TCRdb's TRBD1 call cannot be checked. Germline V gene lookup returns CDR1 SGHRS and CDR2 YFSETQ. This CDR3 region has 17 residues. This CDR3 is CASSYSTKTALITEAFF.